Listed below are T cell receptor beta chains from one sample, sequenced in a study of T cells in Graves' hyperthyroidism and ophthalmopathy. TCRdb used MiXCR to reprocess the multiplex PCR reads, holding one entry per CDR3 protein. The data hold a few hundred thousand distinct CDR3 sequences, with more than 12% observed a single time. The sequenced sample was blood. These receptors were collected from a woman in her thirties or forties with Graves' hyperthyroidism that later progressed to Graves' ophthalmopathy. CDR3s include the opening cysteine and the closing phenylalanine or tryptophan. The order of the fields is V gene, D gene, clone size, J gene, CDR3 protein, CDR3 DNA. D genes are given only for firm matches. Clone size is not always given. Where it is, it says once, few, many or a class for expanded clones.

>TRBV5-6|.|many|TRBJ2-1
CASSWGLVTDNEQFF
TGTGCCAGCAGCTGGGGACTCGTCACGGACAATGAGCAGTTCTTC
>TRBV18|TRBD2|few|TRBJ2-3
CASSPLRLAGSTDTQYF
TGTGCCAGCTCACCGTTGAGACTAGCGGGATCCACAGATACGCAGTATTTT
>TRBV3-1|.|few|TRBJ1-1
CASSPLRNTEAFF
TGTGCCAGCAGTCCTTTGAGGAACACTGAAGCTTTCTTT
>TRBV11-1|.|many|TRBJ2-7
CASSLVAGSSYEQYF
TGTGCCAGCAGCTTAGTAGCAGGGAGCTCCTACGAGCAGTACTTC
>TRBV7-9|.|many|TRBJ2-1
CASSLVGGPKSEQFF
TGTGCCAGCAGCTTAGTAGGGGGACCCAAGTCGGAGCAGTTCTTC
>TRBV5-1|TRBD1|.|TRBJ2-3
CASSLAKVTGDNTDTQYF
TGCGCCAGCAGCTTGGCCAAGGTTACAGGGGACAACACAGATACGCAGTATTTT
>TRBV5-1|.|.|TRBJ2-2
CASSLRHAGLKNTGELFF
TGCGCCAGCAGCTTGCGCCACGCGGGACTTAAAAACACCGGGGAGCTGTTTTTT
>TRBV18|.|many|TRBJ2-4
CASSPRPGSQNIQYF
TGTGCCAGCTCACCACGACCGGGGAGTCAAAACATTCAGTACTTC
>TRBV6-2/TRBV6-3|TRBD2|.|TRBJ2-1
CTSSVGGLATYEQFF
TGTACCAGCAGTGTCGGGGGACTAGCAACCTACGAGCAGTTCTTC
>TRBV3-1|.|many|TRBJ1-1
CASSQDLGLLNTEAFF
TGTGCCAGCAGCCAAGATCTGGGGCTTCTGAACACTGAAGCTTTCTTT
>TRBV28|TRBD1|many|TRBJ1-6
CASTGQGAIRHSPLHF
TGTGCCAGCACCGGACAGGGGGCCATCCGACATTCACCCCTCCACTTT
>TRBV6-1|.|few|TRBJ2-3
CASPPTGHLTDTQYF
TGTGCCAGCCCCCCCACAGGGCACTTGACAGATACGCAGTATTTT
>TRBV28|.|many|TRBJ2-5
CASSLHQQETQYF
TGTGCCAGCAGTTTACACCAACAAGAGACCCAGTACTTC
>TRBV20-1|.|many|TRBJ1-5
CSAREGSFNQPQHF
TGCAGTGCTAGAGAAGGCAGCTTCAATCAGCCCCAGCATTTT
>TRBV30|TRBD1|many|TRBJ1-2
CAWSYRGAYGYTF
TGTGCCTGGAGTTACAGGGGCGCATATGGCTACACCTTC
>TRBV7-8|.|many|TRBJ2-2
CASSLDVTQYSNTGELFF
TGTGCCAGCAGCTTAGATGTGACGCAATACTCGAACACCGGGGAGCTGTTTTTT
>TRBV30|.|.|TRBJ2-3
CALGQSDTQYF
TGTGCCTTAGGACAGTCAGATACGCAGTATTTT
>TRBV2|TRBD1|.|TRBJ1-6
CASRRTGSNSPLHF
TGTGCCAGCAGGAGGACAGGGAGTAATTCACCCCTCCACTTT
>TRBV14|.|.|TRBJ2-1
CVSSQENRYNEQFF
TGTGTCAGCAGCCAAGAGAATAGGTACAATGAGCAGTTCTTC
>TRBV7-9|.|.|TRBJ2-3
CASSLAASADTQYF
TGTGCCAGCAGCTTAGCGGCCAGCGCAGATACGCAGTATTTT
>TRBV14|.|.|TRBJ2-5
CASSQGGTGAQETQYF
TGTGCCAGCAGCCAAGGGGGGACGGGAGCTCAAGAGACCCAGTACTTC
>TRBV5-6|TRBD2|.|TRBJ2-3
CASSGWGLAGPTDTQYF
TGTGCCAGCAGCGGATGGGGACTAGCGGGCCCCACAGATACGCAGTATTTT
>TRBV2|.|many|TRBJ1-5
CASSEALLQRGNQPQHF
TGTGCCAGCAGTGAAGCGCTTCTGCAGAGAGGCAATCAGCCCCAGCATTTT
>TRBV7-8|TRBD1|many|TRBJ2-1
CASSLAGQGGNEQFF
TGTGCCAGCAGCTTAGCGGGACAGGGGGGGAATGAGCAGTTCTTC
>TRBV5-4|.|many|TRBJ2-5
CASSYGGRMETQYF
TGTGCCAGCAGTTATGGGGGAAGAATGGAGACCCAGTACTTC
>TRBV20-1|TRBD2|many|TRBJ2-5
CSASLFSLLAGQETQYF
TGCAGTGCTAGCCTATTTTCATTACTAGCGGGCCAAGAGACCCAGTACTTC
>TRBV30|.|few|TRBJ1-5
CAWSNVAGTNQPQHF
TGTGCCTGGAGTAATGTGGCAGGGACGAATCAGCCCCAGCATTTT
>TRBV24-1|TRBD2|many|TRBJ2-7
CATSPGTSSSYEQYF
TGTGCCACCAGTCCGGGGACTAGCAGCTCCTACGAGCAGTACTTC
>TRBV20-1|TRBD2|many|TRBJ2-1
CSARVSSGKWDEQFF
TGCAGTGCTAGGGTATCTAGCGGGAAATGGGATGAGCAGTTCTTC
>TRBV5-1|.|.|TRBJ1-1
CASSSLTLYAEAFF
TGCGCCAGCAGCTCCCTAACACTGTACGCTGAAGCTTTCTTT
>TRBV2|.|.|TRBJ1-2
CASTLRRISGGGYTF
TGTGCCAGCACGCTTCGCCGGATTTCGGGGGGTGGCTACACCTTC
>TRBV6-2/TRBV6-3|.|.|TRBJ1-2
CASNQGRTMVDYGYTF
TGTGCCAGCAACCAGGGACGGACTATGGTCGACTATGGCTACACCTTC
>TRBV20-1|TRBD2|many|TRBJ2-7
CSARDLSASGTYEQYF
TGCAGTGCTAGAGATCTCTCGGCTAGCGGAACCTACGAGCAGTACTTC
>TRBV6-5|.|.|TRBJ2-7
CASRYGPSYEQYF
TGTGCCAGCAGGTACGGACCCTCCTACGAGCAGTACTTC
>TRBV27|TRBD2|.|TRBJ2-3
CASSLIGLAGQDTQYF
TGTGCCAGCAGTTTAATCGGCCTAGCGGGGCAAGATACGCAGTATTTT
>TRBV28|.|many|TRBJ1-5
CASSFLPNQPQHF
TGTGCCAGCAGTTTCCTACCAAATCAGCCCCAGCATTTT
>TRBV12-3/TRBV12-4|.|many|TRBJ2-2
CASSFRSGGRANTGELFF
TGTGCCAGCAGTTTCCGCTCGGGGGGCAGAGCGAACACCGGGGAGCTGTTTTTT
>TRBV10-1|.|many|TRBJ2-7
CASSRGPRISEQYF
TGCGCCAGCAGCCGCGGTCCTCGGATTAGCGAGCAGTACTTC
>TRBV9|TRBD1|.|TRBJ1-4
CASSAGTGVKLFF
TGTGCCAGCAGTGCCGGGACAGGGGTAAAACTGTTTTTT
>TRBV25-1|TRBD1|many|TRBJ1-4
CASEGQGNEKLFF
TGTGCCAGCGAGGGACAGGGTAATGAAAAACTGTTTTTT
>TRBV6-1|.|.|TRBJ2-5
CASSFRGYGQTQYF
TGTGCCAGCTCCTTTAGGGGGTACGGCCAGACCCAGTACTTC
>TRBV15|.|many|TRBJ2-4
CATSSFVAKNIQYF
TGTGCCACCAGCAGCTTTGTAGCCAAAAACATTCAGTACTTC
>TRBV6-1|.|many|TRBJ2-5
CASRGWDLTQYF
TGTGCCAGCAGGGGATGGGACCTGACCCAGTACTTC
>TRBV28|TRBD1|many|TRBJ2-1
CASSLPTGQFSYNEQFF
TGTGCCAGCAGTTTACCTACGGGACAGTTCTCATACAATGAGCAGTTCTTC
>TRBV27|.|.|TRBJ2-3
CASSPQGGGRTDAQYF
TGTGCCAGCAGCCCTCAAGGAGGGGGCCGCACAGATGCGCAGTATTTT
>TRBV6-1|.|few|TRBJ2-7
CASSEDLSGEQYF
TGTGCCAGCAGTGAAGATCTTTCGGGCGAGCAGTACTTC
>TRBV5-1|TRBD2|many|TRBJ2-5
CASSSTSGSGETQYF
TGCGCCAGCAGCTCCACTAGCGGGAGCGGTGAGACCCAGTACTTC
>TRBV12-3/TRBV12-4|.|many|TRBJ1-5
CASSLSGRENQPQHF
TGTGCCAGCAGTTTATCCGGCAGGGAAAATCAGCCCCAGCATTTT
>TRBV28|.|many|TRBJ2-7
CASSETGHLLSYEQYF
TGTGCCAGCAGTGAGACTGGACATCTCCTTTCCTACGAGCAGTACTTC
>TRBV2|.|few|TRBJ1-2
CASSDRAGNYGYTF
TGTGCCAGCAGTGATAGGGCTGGAAACTATGGCTACACCTTC
>TRBV7-2|TRBD1|many|TRBJ2-7
CASSRQGTYEQYF
TGTGCCAGCAGCCGACAGGGAACCTACGAGCAGTACTTC
>TRBV11-2|.|many|TRBJ1-1
CASSLIGLRTVEAFF
TGTGCCAGCAGCTTAATTGGATTAAGAACAGTGGAAGCTTTCTTT